This is a list of T cell receptor beta chains from one sample in a study of CXCR3-negative and CXCR3-positive naive CD8 T cells. TCRdb re-called the 5' RACE reads; every CDR3 protein appears as one record, without DNA. This repertoire includes around 130,000 distinct CDR3 sequences. Sequencing input: naive CXCR3+ CD8+ T cells from blood. The receptors originated from a human donor in good health. Some clones in this sample may be carry-over from other donors' samples. The CDR3 runs from the conserved cysteine through the conserved F or W.

v_call	cdr3_length	j_call	cdr3_aa
TRBV4-1	15	TRBJ1-6	CASSQASGGNSPLHF
TRBV11-2	16	TRBJ2-2	CASSLTSGSRPGELFF
TRBV30	11	TRBJ2-7	CAWSLSYEQYF
TRBV23-1	18	TRBJ2-1	CASSQSFSGRRGYHEQFF
TRBV12-3/TRBV12-4	14	TRBJ2-7	CASSSSGVPAEQYF
TRBV29-1	12	TRBJ2-1	CSVESRLNEQFF
TRBV12-3/TRBV12-4	13	TRBJ2-7	CASTGDGSYEQYF
TRBV7-2	17	TRBJ2-7	CASSLEGLARSSYEQYF
TRBV7-8	17	TRBJ2-2	CASSLVFSSLNTGELFF
TRBV13	16	TRBJ1-1	CASSLSEGGWIGGAFF
TRBV2	14	TRBJ2-7	CASSETGAAYEQYF
TRBV7-9	14	TRBJ1-5	CASSPEGGYQPQHF
TRBV27	14	TRBJ2-7	CASSLTGGGYEQYF
TRBV21-1	17	TRBJ1-2	CASRRHVWQLAVNGYTF
TRBV27	17	TRBJ2-1	CASTPIAGVLFHNEQFF
TRBV25-1	16	TRBJ2-3	CASSEPRDARTDTQYF
TRBV4-1	16	TRBJ2-1	CASSQASGFLGSEQFF
TRBV28	18	TRBJ2-7	CAISLMDSNPFPSYEQYF
TRBV5-1	14	TRBJ1-1	CASSSPTMNTEAFF
TRBV20-1	15	TRBJ1-5	CSARDIGPGEQPQHF
TRBV5-1	17	TRBJ2-1	CASTSLEGTASYNEQFF
TRBV5-4	13	TRBJ2-1	CASTRDENNEQFF
TRBV27	14	TRBJ2-3	CASTLSALDGTQYF
TRBV21-1	16	TRBJ1-1	CASSKARGRLNTEAFF
TRBV29-1	12	TRBJ1-2	CSALDRDYGYTF
TRBV7-6	16	TRBJ2-1	CASSPEAGGASAEQFF
TRBV7-2	15	TRBJ2-5	CASSFWGAELETQYF
TRBV12-3/TRBV12-4	11	TRBJ2-1	CASSLVNEQFF
TRBV28	14	TRBJ2-7	CASSSWTYAYEQYF
TRBV30	13	TRBJ2-1	CASYSTSYNEQFF
TRBV28	17	TRBJ1-5	CASSLPRFRTGQQPQHF
TRBV6-1	15	TRBJ2-2	CASSPAAGYTGELFF
TRBV30	11	TRBJ2-1	CAWSVPNEQFF
TRBV12-5	13	TRBJ1-4	CASAPGDNEKLFF
TRBV6-6	13	TRBJ2-3	CASTSGGGDTQYF
TRBV29-1	13	TRBJ1-1	CSVGVLGSTEAFF
TRBV29-1	13	TRBJ1-1	CSVDGGIFPEAFF
TRBV12-3/TRBV12-4	15	TRBJ2-7	CASSQGASLRYEQYF
TRBV10-3	16	TRBJ2-3	CAISDRLAELTDTQYF
TRBV29-1	13	TRBJ1-2	CSVELVLRYGYTF
TRBV19	14	TRBJ1-1	CASSIGQGNTEAFF
TRBV12-3/TRBV12-4	16	TRBJ1-1	CASSSPRDAMNTEAFF
TRBV14	14	TRBJ1-3	CASSPTPSGNTIYF
TRBV28	13	TRBJ2-5	CASSPAGKETQYF
TRBV19	17	TRBJ2-6	CASSIDRRGGRANVLTF
TRBV4-1	15	TRBJ1-2	CASSQDSRGNYGYTF
TRBV12-5	15	TRBJ2-7	CASGRSGTGSPEQYF
TRBV2	15	TRBJ2-1	CASSEGIGTLGEQFF
TRBV23-1	16	TRBJ1-1	CASTTLGGTMNTEAFF
TRBV10-3	14	TRBJ1-1	CAISETGGNTEAFF
TRBV7-6	16	TRBJ2-3	CASSLLAGSRGDTQYF
TRBV9	14	TRBJ2-7	CASSPSGTAYEQYF
TRBV28	16	TRBJ2-7	CASSFPTGVPSYEQYF
TRBV3-1	16	TRBJ1-1	CASSQDKPRQGTEAFF
TRBV7-7	13	TRBJ2-5	CASSYDGEETQYF
TRBV28	14	TRBJ1-1	CASSLVSVNTEAFF
TRBV6-5	14	TRBJ2-7	CASSYDRAPTEQYF
TRBV12-3/TRBV12-4	15	TRBJ1-1	CASSLVTGGNTEAFF
TRBV20-1	14	TRBJ2-1	CSALGRAEYNEQFF